The sequence of this T cell receptor (beta chain) was determined in a study of T-cell reconstitution after alpha-beta-depleted transplantation in children (dated by TCRdb to the mid-2010s). Regarding the complete study: Using TCR repertoire profiling, the study followed T-cell immune reconstitution in a quantitative way in children after TCRalphabeta/CD19-depleted allogeneic hematopoietic cell transplantation.

This clonotype was seen a few times. Its antigen target is currently unknown. No base quality information exists; no much larger clone differs at one position. V is shortened by 2 bases, J by 1 base, and the region joining them spans 6 bases. Counted from cysteine to phenylalanine, this CDR3 has 15 amino acids. The retained sequence is limited to the CDR3, 45 bases, with the frame set at the first base. The germline V gene gives CDR1 as SGHVS and CDR2 as FNYEAQ. Receptors were amplified or captured by PCR. TCRdb shows the sequencer as Illumina HiSeq 2500. To normalize quantification of the TCRbeta repertoire, the TCR libraries were built with molecular barcoding that relied on unique molecular identifiers. Using fastp at Q25 and MiXCR, TCRdb reprocessed the public reads and kept productive beta chains. For every CDR3 protein sequence, its rows merge into one entry that carries the most common genes and DNA. This sample gives about 360,000 distinct CDR3 sequences in total; 13% of them show up just once. The ten largest account for roughly 4.3% of the sample.

This TCR came from a human donor who donated a stem cell graft to a child with Fanconi anemia. The sequence links TRBV7-6 to TRBJ2-6, with no D gene named confidently. Source: PBMCs, taken from the stem cell graft. The nucleotide sequence is TGTGCCAGCAGCTTATATTGGTCTGGGGCCAACGTCCTGACTTTC. It translates as CASSLYWSGANVLTF.